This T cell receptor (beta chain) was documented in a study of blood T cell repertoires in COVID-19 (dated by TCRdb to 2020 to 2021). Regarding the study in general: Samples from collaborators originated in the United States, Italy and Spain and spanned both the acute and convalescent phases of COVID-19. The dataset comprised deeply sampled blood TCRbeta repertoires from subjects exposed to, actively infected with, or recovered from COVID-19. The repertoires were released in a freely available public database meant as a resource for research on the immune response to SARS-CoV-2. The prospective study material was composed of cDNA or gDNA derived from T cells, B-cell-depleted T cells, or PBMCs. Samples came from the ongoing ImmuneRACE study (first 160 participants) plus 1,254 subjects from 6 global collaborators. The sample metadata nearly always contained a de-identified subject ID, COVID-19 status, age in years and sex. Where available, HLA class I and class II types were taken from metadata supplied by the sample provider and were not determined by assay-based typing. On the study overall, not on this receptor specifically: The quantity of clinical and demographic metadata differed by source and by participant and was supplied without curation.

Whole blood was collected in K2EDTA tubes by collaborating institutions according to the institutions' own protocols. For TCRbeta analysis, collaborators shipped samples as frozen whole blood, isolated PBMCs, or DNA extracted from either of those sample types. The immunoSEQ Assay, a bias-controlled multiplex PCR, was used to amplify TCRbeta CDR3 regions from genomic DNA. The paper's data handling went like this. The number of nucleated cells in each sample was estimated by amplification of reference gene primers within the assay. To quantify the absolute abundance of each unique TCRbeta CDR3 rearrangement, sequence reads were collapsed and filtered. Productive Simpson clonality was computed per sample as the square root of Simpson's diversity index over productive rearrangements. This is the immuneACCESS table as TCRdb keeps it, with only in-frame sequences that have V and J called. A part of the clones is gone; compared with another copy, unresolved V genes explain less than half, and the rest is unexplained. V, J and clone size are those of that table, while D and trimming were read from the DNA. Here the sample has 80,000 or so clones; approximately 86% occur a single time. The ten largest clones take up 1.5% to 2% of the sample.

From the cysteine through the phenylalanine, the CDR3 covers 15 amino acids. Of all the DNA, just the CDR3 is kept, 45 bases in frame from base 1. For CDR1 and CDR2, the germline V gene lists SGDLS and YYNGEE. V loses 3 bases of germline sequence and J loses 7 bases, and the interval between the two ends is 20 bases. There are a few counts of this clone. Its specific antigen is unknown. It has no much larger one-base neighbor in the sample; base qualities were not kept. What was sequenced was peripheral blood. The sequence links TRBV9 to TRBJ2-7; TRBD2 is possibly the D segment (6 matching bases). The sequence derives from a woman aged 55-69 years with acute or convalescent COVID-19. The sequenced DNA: TGTGCCAGCAGCGCGGACGGAGGGGCGGTGGGGGAGCAGTACTTC. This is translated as CASSADGGAVGEQYF. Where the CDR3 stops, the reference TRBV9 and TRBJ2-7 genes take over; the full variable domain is DSGVTQTPKHLITATGQRVTLRCSPRSGDLSVYWYQQSLDQGLQFLIQYYNGEERAKGNILERFSAQQFPDLHSELNLSSLELGDSALYFCASSADGGAVGEQYFGPGTRLTVT.